These 26 T cell receptor beta chains share one sample of origin, sequenced in a study of cytomegalovirus exposure and HLA in healthy donors. The PCR ran on 60 Vbeta and 13 Jbeta primers. Sequencing used immunoSEQ multiplex PCR; TCRdb keeps in-frame clones, though not all of them. The profile covers fewer than 200,000 clones, with approximately 80% appearing a single time and 9.5% to 12% taken by the ten largest. Sample: PBMCs. The receptor set was obtained from a man aged 50-59 years in good health and CMV-seropositive.

The rearrangement joins TRBV5-4 to TRBJ1-1; no clear D. The germline CDR1 and CDR2 sequences are SGHNT and YYREEE (reference sequence). The CDR3 runs 14 residues. Trimming left V 4 bases short and J 1 base short, with 11 bases between. The CDR3 DNA sequence: TGTGCCAGCAGCACCACAATCCAGAACACTGAAGCTTTCTTT. Its translation is CASSTTIQNTEAFF.

The rearrangement uses TRBV18 and TRBJ2-7; 7 nucleotides match TRBD2. This CDR3 region has 15 residues. V trimming: 0 bases; J trimming: 3 bases; junction bases outside the gene matches: 5. The germline V gene has CDR1 KGHSH and CDR2 LQKENI. CDR3 coding DNA: TGTGCCAGCTCACCACCCCTAGCGGAGCGCTACGAGCAGTACTTC. Its translation is CASSPPLAERYEQYF.

The rearrangement joins TRBV7-2 to TRBJ1-2; 7 nucleotides agree with TRBD1. Trimming took 5 bases from V and 5 from J; bases not matched to a gene: 14. CDR3 length: 16 amino acids. The V gene's germline CDR1 is SGHTA and CDR2 FQGNSA. CDR3: CASSPEATGSAYGYTF. The CDR3 DNA sequence: TGTGCCAGCAGCCCCGAGGCGACAGGGTCTGCTTATGGCTACACCTTC. Filled out from reference TRBV7-2 and TRBJ1-2, the complete variable domain reads GAGVSQSPSNKVTEKGKDVELRCDPISGHTALYWYRQSLGQGLEFLIYFQGNSAPDKSGLPSDRFSAERTGGSVSTLTIQRTQQEDSAVYLCASSPEATGSAYGYTFGSGTRLTVV.

The chain combines TRBV19 with TRBJ1-5, with TRBD1 identical over 7 bases. Germline assignment: CDR1 LNHDA and CDR2 SQIVND (reference sequence). This CDR3 region has 14 residues. The V gene end was trimmed by 7 bases and the J gene end by 4 bases; junction bases not matched to a gene: 7. DNA for the CDR3: TGTGCCAGTACGCAGGGACAGTCAAATCAGCCCCAGCATTTT. It yields the protein CASTQGQSNQPQHF. The whole variable domain, filled in from reference TRBV19 and TRBJ1-5, reads DGGITQSPKYLFRKEGQNVTLSCEQNLNHDAMYWYRQDPGQGLRLIYYSQIVNDFQKGDIAEGYSVSREKKESFPLTVTSAQKNPTAFYLCASTQGQSNQPQHFGDGTRLSIL.

V gene TRBV19 combines with J gene TRBJ1-2; weak D call: TRBD1 (5 bases). Germline V gene data show CDR1 as LNHDA and CDR2 as SQIVND (reference sequence). CDR3 length equals 15 residues. Deletions cut 7 bases from V and 4 bases from J, with 19 bases between. CDR3 nucleotide sequence: TGTGCCAGTACCGCGACCCGATCGGGGGGCTATGGCTACACCTTC. Protein product: CASTATRSGGYGYTF.

The rearrangement links TRBV27 to TRBJ1-5; TRBD1 might be the D (5 bases). This CDR3 is built from 17 residues. Trimming cost V 0 bases and J 7 bases, with 19 bases left between them. Germline assignment: CDR1 MNHEY and CDR2 SMNVEV (reference sequence). As DNA, the CDR3 is TGTGCCAGCAGTTTATCCGTTCCTAGCGGGGGGTACCAGCCCCAGCATTTT. Encoded protein: CASSLSVPSGGYQPQHF.

For this clone: One junction end disagrees with the germline gene, perhaps due to a read error. J is TRBJ2-3 and V is TRBV29-1; D is unclear. This CDR3 region has 13 residues. Per the germline V gene, CDR1 is SQVTM and CDR2 is ANQGSEA. CDR3 amino acids: CSVEGRLADAQYF. The CDR3 DNA is TGCAGCGTTGAAGGTCGATTGGCAGATGCGCAGTATTTT.

This sequence joins TRBV28 and TRBJ1-5, with D possibly matching TRBD1 (6 bases). The CDR3 covers 13 residues. The V and J ends lost 8 bases and 12 bases respectively, with 20 bases between them. CDR1 and CDR2 from the germline V gene are MDHEN and SYDVKM. Written as DNA, the CDR3 is TGTGCCAGCGGACAGAATAGTCCCTGGCTCCAGCATTTT. Encoded protein: CASGQNSPWLQHF.

This chain joins TRBV5-1 and TRBJ1-6, with a weak D call TRBD1 (6 bases). Germline values: CDR1 SGHRS, CDR2 YFSETQ. Between the trimmed V and J ends, which lost 1 base and 9 bases, there was a span of 14 bases. CDR3 size: 15 residues. As DNA, the CDR3 is TGCGCCAGCAGCTTGAACAGGGATTCGGGTTCACCCCTCCACTTT. This gives the protein CASSLNRDSGSPLHF.

The rearrangement uses TRBV29-1 and TRBJ2-1; 9 bases map to TRBD2. With 2 bases clipped from V and 4 bases from J, the junction kept 12 bases outside the gene matches. The CDR3 totals 17 residues. The germline gives CDR1 SQVTM, CDR2 ANQGSEA. The CDR3 is CSVEPPGLALLYNEQFF. CDR3 bases: TGCAGCGTTGAACCCCCGGGACTAGCCCTTTTATACAATGAGCAGTTCTTC.

The chain combines TRBV6-1 with TRBJ2-3, with 13 bases that match TRBD2. Germline-derived CDR1 and CDR2 are MNHNS and SASEGT. The CDR3 consists of 17 residues. V trimming: 2 bases; J trimming: 7 bases; junction bases outside the gene matches: 9. Here the CDR3 DNA reads TGTGCCAGCAGTGAATCCCAACTAGCGGGGGGGCTGAATACGCAGTATTTT. This translates into CASSESQLAGGLNTQYF.

This clone was counted a single time. This rearrangement joins TRBV28 to TRBJ2-2; D perhaps matches TRBD1 (6 bases). V was clipped by 3 bases and J by 3 bases, with 11 bases between them. CDR1 and CDR2 (germline): MDHEN, SYDVKM. This CDR3 has 15 residues. The CDR3 region has the DNA TGTGCCAGCAGTTTGGCAGGGGTTGACACCGGGGAGCTGTTTTTT. Its protein product is CASSLAGVDTGELFF.

This clone appeared a single time. The rearrangement links TRBV15 to TRBJ1-5, with 7 bases identical to TRBD1. This CDR3 spans 14 amino acids. CDR1 is LNHNV, CDR2 YYDKDF, per germline (reference sequence). V shed 3 bases and J 6 bases; nucleotides not matched to a gene: 5. The DNA of the CDR3 is TGTGCCACCAGCAGCCCTACAGGGGCTCAGCCCCAGCATTTT. Encoded protein: CATSSPTGAQPQHF.

The table lists this clone with a count of one. The rearrangement joins TRBV7-2 to TRBJ2-3; 16 nucleotides agree with TRBD2. The germline gives CDR1 SGHTA, CDR2 FQGNSA. The CDR3 is made up of 19 amino acids. Trimming removed 2 bases from V and 3 bases from J; junction bases left unmatched: 8. In DNA form, the CDR3 reads TGTGCCAGCAGCTTATTTGGGACTAGCGGGGGGGCGATAACAGATACGCAGTATTTT. Translated, it gives CASSLFGTSGGAITDTQYF.

This clone occurred a few times. At one end the junction does not follow the germline gene, possibly because of a read error. The gene calls are TRBV7-9 and TRBJ2-1; TRBD1 matches at 7 bases. This CDR3 has 16 amino acids. CDR1 is SEHNR and CDR2 is FQNEAQ in the germline V gene (reference sequence). The CDR3 DNA sequence: TGCGCCAGCAGCCTCTCGACGGGACAGTACAACAATGAGCAGTTCTTC. This encodes CASSLSTGQYNNEQFF.

The rearrangement links TRBV28 to TRBJ1-1; D remains ambiguous. Between the trimmed V and J ends, which lost 0 bases and 7 bases, there was a span of 6 bases. The CDR3 loop spans 12 amino acids. Germline V gene lookup returns CDR1 MDHEN and CDR2 SYDVKM. CDR3 bases: TGTGCCAGCAGTTTATGGGAGAATGAAGCTTTCTTT. This codes for CASSLWENEAFF.

For this clone: The junction and the germline gene differ at one end; a read error may be behind it. The genes are TRBV19 and TRBJ1-5, with 8 bases aligning to TRBD1. The V gene's germline CDR1 is LNHDA and CDR2 SQIVND (reference sequence). This CDR3 comprises 15 residues. This CDR3 is CTSSMHTGGTQPQHF. The DNA for the CDR3 is TGTACCAGTAGTATGCATACAGGGGGTACTCAGCCCCAGCATTTT.

V usage is TRBV6-5 and J usage is TRBJ2-3, with 9 bases fitting TRBD2. The CDR3 loop spans 15 amino acids. V lost 6 bases and J lost 1; bases outside the gene matches: 5. Germline CDR1 MNHEY, CDR2 SVGAGI. The CDR3 DNA reads as TGTGCCAGCAGCTACGGGACTAGCCGCACAGATACGCAGTATTTT. Translation gives CASSYGTSRTDTQYF.

The chain couples TRBV7-2 to TRBJ2-7; TRBD1 matches 7 bases. This CDR3 contains 17 residues. CDR1 is SGHTA and CDR2 is FQGNSA in the germline V gene. J was trimmed by 0 bases and V by 0 bases; bases with no gene match: 8. The CDR3 DNA sequence: TGTGCCAGCAGCTTAGCGTTACCGGGACAGAGCTCCTACGAGCAGTACTTC. Its translation: CASSLALPGQSSYEQYF.

This clone was counted ten times or more. The chain recombines TRBV7-9 with TRBJ1-3; D is uncertain. The CDR3 consists of 14 residues. CDR1 and CDR2 from the germline V gene are SEHNR and FQNEAQ (reference sequence). V gave up 2 bases and J gave up 4 bases, with 9 bases separating them. CDR3 amino acids: CASSLHISGNTIYF. In DNA, the CDR3 is TGTGCCAGCAGCTTACACATTTCGGGAAACACCATATATTTT.

The chain joins TRBV6-5 to TRBJ1-4; 9 bases agree with TRBD1. With V trimmed by 8 bases and J by 8 bases, 9 bases remained unmatched. Germline CDR1 and CDR2: MNHEY and SVGAGI. This CDR3 is built from 14 residues. The CDR3 bases are TGTGCCAGCGCCAAGGACAGGGGAGAGGAAAAACTGTTTTTT. It yields the protein CASAKDRGEEKLFF.

The genes are TRBV11-2 and TRBJ2-5; maybe TRBD2 (5 bases). CDR3 length: 13 amino acids. The V and J ends lost 10 bases and 4 bases respectively, with 16 bases between them. Germline-derived CDR1 and CDR2 are SGHAT and FQNNGV. The CDR3 coding sequence is TGTGCCACAAGGGTACCAGGAGGAGAGACCCAGTACTTC. Translation gives CATRVPGGETQYF.

J is TRBJ2-1 and V is TRBV6-6, with 11 bases lining up with TRBD2. V lost 10 bases, J lost 6 bases, and 11 bases stayed unmatched. Germline V gene sequence: CDR1 MNHNY, CDR2 SVGAGI (reference sequence). The CDR3 consists of 15 residues. The CDR3 here is CAIAQGLAGGNEQFF. For the CDR3, the DNA is TGTGCCATCGCCCAAGGCCTAGCGGGGGGCAATGAGCAGTTCTTC.

The chain is built from TRBV10-2 and TRBJ1-5; possibly TRBD1 for D (6 bases). Between the trimmed V and J ends, which lost 2 bases and 5 bases, there was a span of 10 bases. CDR1 is WSHSY and CDR2 is SAAADI in the germline V gene. The CDR3 contains 14 residues. The CDR3: CASSERGSYQPQHF. In DNA, the CDR3 is TGCGCCAGCAGTGAGAGGGGGTCATATCAGCCCCAGCATTTT.

The chain uses TRBV6-6 and TRBJ1-2; D gene unclear. CDR3 size: 15 residues. V lost 7 bases to trimming and J lost 0 bases, with 15 bases between them. Germline V gene data show CDR1 as MNHNY and CDR2 as SVGAGI (reference sequence). The chain's CDR3 is CASKDTRNPNYGYTF. CDR3 in DNA: TGTGCCAGCAAAGACACAAGAAACCCTAACTATGGCTACACCTTC.

This sequence joins TRBV5-1 and TRBJ2-5; 7 nucleotides align to TRBD1. J was trimmed by 2 bases and V by 4 bases; bases with no gene match: 5. Germline values: CDR1 SGHRS, CDR2 YFSETQ. There are 14 residues in the CDR3. Written as DNA, the CDR3 is TGCGCCAGCAGCCCAGGGGGAGTGCAAGAGACCCAGTACTTC. Its translation is CASSPGGVQETQYF.